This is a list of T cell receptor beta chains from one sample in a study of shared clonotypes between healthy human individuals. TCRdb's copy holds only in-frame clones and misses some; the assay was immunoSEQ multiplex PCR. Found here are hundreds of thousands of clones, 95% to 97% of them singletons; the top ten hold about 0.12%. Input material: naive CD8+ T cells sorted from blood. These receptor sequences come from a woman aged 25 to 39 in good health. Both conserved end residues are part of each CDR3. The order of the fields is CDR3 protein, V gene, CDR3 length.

CDR3: CAISELEGPHEKLFF
V: TRBV10-3
length: 15

CDR3: CASSSATSGSSYEQYF
V: TRBV5-1
length: 16

CDR3: CASSLTGDSSYEQYF
V: TRBV7-6
length: 15

CDR3: CASSASESSYEQYF
V: TRBV19
length: 14

CDR3: CASSSLHVQGRSYNEQFF
V: TRBV7-9
length: 18

CDR3: CASSLSAGTQRSEQYF
V: TRBV27
length: 16

CDR3: CASSRTVNNEQFF
V: TRBV6-5
length: 13

CDR3: CASSLSGWNEQFF
V: TRBV13
length: 13

CDR3: CAIRTPTGYQAFF
V: TRBV10-3
length: 13

CDR3: CASSQASGYNEQFF
V: TRBV14
length: 14

CDR3: CASSLFSGAETQYF
V: TRBV28
length: 14

CDR3: CASKRGGYEQYF
V: TRBV2
length: 12

CDR3: CASSRAGARQAFF
V: TRBV28
length: 13

CDR3: CASSLALSGNTIYF
V: TRBV11-2
length: 14

CDR3: CASSFVWGPSGANVLTF
V: TRBV5-8
length: 17

CDR3: CASRAGFGRELFF
V: TRBV14
length: 13

CDR3: CASSWGAGANVLTF
V: TRBV27
length: 14

CDR3: CASTQRPGTSPNGYTF
V: TRBV7-9
length: 16

CDR3: CASSGLGRDHEQYF
V: TRBV7-9
length: 14

CDR3: CASSDKGDYGYTF
V: TRBV10-1
length: 13

CDR3: CSVKSAARGTGELFF
V: TRBV29-1
length: 15

CDR3: CASSQDQWFEQYF
V: TRBV4-2
length: 13

CDR3: CASSLLAGHYEQYF
V: TRBV27
length: 14

CDR3: CASRTGALSNQPQHF
V: TRBV28
length: 15

CDR3: CASSPLRTGYQPQHF
V: TRBV6-1
length: 15

CDR3: CAGYRAATGNTIYF
V: TRBV21-1
length: 14

CDR3: CASSPYFGAKNIQYF
V: TRBV6-5
length: 15

CDR3: CASSPGENEQFF
V: TRBV11-2
length: 12

CDR3: CASSLLGADTQYF
V: TRBV27
length: 13

CDR3: CASRPTSGDFSYNEQFF
V: TRBV4-1
length: 17

CDR3: CASSGVSTRLKYGYTF
V: TRBV9
length: 16